Given below is one T cell receptor (beta chain) in context. Its target is unknown. This record comes from a study of vaccination effects on CD4 cells after COVID-19. The overall study: Ahead of sequencing, the ViraFEST assay grew antigen-specific CD4+ T cells using viral peptide pools. Post-vaccine sampling occurred a median 72 days after the second dose. Study-wide results and limits: New vaccine-induced clones dominated convalescents' post-vaccine spike-reactive clones.

Upon completion of more than 9 days in culture, CD4+ T cells were isolated. The person's infection with SARS-CoV-2, confirmed by PCR, took place between March and December 2020. Participants completed two doses of the BNT162b2 or mRNA-1273 vaccine. The authors exchanged half the medium for IL-2 medium on days 3 and 7. Some clones are missing from TCRdb's copy, which holds only in-frame ones; the method was immunoSEQ multiplex PCR. The sample carries about 46,000 clones, about 70% recorded once. CDR1 SGHDT and CDR2 YYEEEE come from the germline V gene. CDR3 length equals 13 residues. V gave up 3 bases and J gave up 4 bases, with 10 bases separating them.

This TCR was sampled from a human donor who had a prior SARS-CoV-2 infection. The starting material was CD4+ T cells from PBMCs cultured without peptide, obtained after COVID-19 vaccination. The J gene is TRBJ2-5, the V gene TRBV5-6; the D is unclear. The DNA of the CDR3 is TGTGCCAGCAGCTCGAGTGTTCGAGAGACCCAGTACTTC. This codes for CASSSSVRETQYF.